The 25 T cell receptor beta chains listed next were all sequenced from one sample in a study of blood T cell repertoires in COVID-19. Repertoires were generated with immunoSEQ multiplex PCR, while TCRdb's copy carries only in-frame clones and drops some. The sample contains about 240,000 clones, 80% to 90% of which appear only once. The sequencing input was PBMCs or T cells enriched from blood (not recorded which). The source is a woman aged 25-40 years with acute COVID-19.

The gene calls are TRBV3-1 (or the pseudogene TRBV3-2) and TRBJ2-3, with D uncertain. CDR1 is LGHDT and CDR2 is YNNKEL in the germline V gene (reference sequence). Between the trimmed V and J ends, which lost 0 bases and 4 bases, there was a span of 11 bases. The CDR3 spans 15 residues. DNA for the CDR3: TGTGCCAGCAGCCAAGATCTGGCCGTTGCAGATACGCAGTATTTT. It is translated as CASSQDLAVADTQYF.

The V call is TRBV12-5, the J call TRBJ1-5; TRBD1 aligns across 7 bases. This CDR3 has 17 amino acids. From germline, CDR1 is LGHNT and CDR2 FRNRAP. Trimming at V came to 0 bases and at J to 4 bases, leaving 9 bases not matched to a gene. CDR3 in amino acids: CASGLVTGDRLNQPQHF. The CDR3 nucleotides are TGTGCTAGTGGTTTGGTAACGGGGGACAGACTAAATCAGCCCCAGCATTTT.

This chain joins TRBV12-5 and TRBJ1-1; TRBD1 agrees at 8 bases. The CDR3 covers 18 residues. Germline CDR1 reads LGHNT; CDR2 reads FRNRAP. J gave up 1 base and V 1 base, and 11 bases lay outside the gene matches. This CDR3 reads CASGLEFQPGQENTEAFF. The CDR3 bases are TGTGCTAGTGGTTTGGAATTTCAACCGGGACAGGAGAACACTGAAGCTTTCTTT.

V and J are TRBV2 and TRBJ1-1, with D maybe TRBD1 (6 bases). Germline CDR1 reads SNHLY; CDR2 reads FYNNEI. The CDR3 has 13 amino acids. The V gene lost 7 bases and the J gene lost 6 bases, with 15 bases spanning the gap. The CDR3 coding sequence is TGTGCCAGCACCGAGGGGGTGGTCGCTGAAGCTTTCTTT. The encoded protein is CASTEGVVAEAFF. The full variable domain, completed using reference TRBV2 and TRBJ1-1, is EPEVTQTPSHQVTQMGQEVILRCVPISNHLYFYWYRQILGQKVEFLVSFYNNEISEKSEIFDDQFSVERPDGSNFTLKIRSTKLEDSAMYFCASTEGVVAEAFFGQGTRLTVV.

CDR3 coding DNA: TGTGCCAGCAGCCAGAGTGCAGGGGTAGGGGAGCTGTTTTTT. Translated: CASSQSAGVGELFF. J is TRBJ2-2 and V is TRBV3-1 (or the pseudogene TRBV3-2); a possible D gene is TRBD1 (6 bases). V was clipped by 3 bases and J by 8 bases, with 13 bases between them. This CDR3 comprises 14 residues. Germline-derived CDR1 and CDR2 are LGHDT and YNNKEL (reference sequence).

The chain employs TRBV2 and TRBJ1-5; possible D gene TRBD1, 6 bases. The CDR3 has 12 residues. Trimming left V 6 bases short and J 6 bases short, with 9 bases between. Germline V gives CDR1 SNHLY, CDR2 FYNNEI. CDR3 nucleotide sequence: TGTGCCAGCAGGGGGGGGGCTCAGCCCCAGCATTTT. It translates to CASRGGAQPQHF.

The CDR3 DNA reads TGTGCCAGCAGCTTGGGGACAGGGCTCAATCAGCCCCAGCATTTT. Its translation is CASSLGTGLNQPQHF. The chain is built from TRBV5-6 and TRBJ1-5; 8 nucleotides align to TRBD1. The CDR3 runs to 15 residues. Losses at the gene ends were 0 bases for V and 3 bases for J; bases not matched to a gene: 2. The germline V gene has CDR1 SGHDT and CDR2 YYEEEE. The full variable domain, in which reference TRBV5-6 and TRBJ1-5 provide the parts outside the CDR3, is DAGVTQSPTHLIKTRGQQVTLRCSPKSGHDTVSWYQQALGQGPQFIFQYYEEEERQRGNFPDRFSGHQFPNYSSELNVNALLLGDSALYLCASSLGTGLNQPQHFGDGTRLSIL.

J is TRBJ2-1 and V is TRBV6-5, with 14 bases identical to TRBD2. Trimming at V came to 5 bases and at J to 7 bases, leaving 4 bases not matched to a gene. The CDR3 is 15 residues long. Germline V gene data show CDR1 as MNHEY and CDR2 as SVGAGI. In DNA, the CDR3 is TGTGCCAGCAGTCGCGGGACTAGCGGGGGAAATGAGCAGTTCTTC. Its protein product is CASSRGTSGGNEQFF.

This rearrangement joins TRBV13 to TRBJ2-3; unclear D gene. Germline V gene data show CDR1 as PRHDT and CDR2 as FYEKMQ (reference sequence). The ends were cut back, 5 bases at V and 4 bases at J, with 10 bases in the middle. The CDR3 is made up of 13 amino acids. Here the CDR3 reads CASSPTGSDTQYF. In DNA form, the CDR3 reads TGTGCCAGCAGCCCCACCGGTTCAGATACGCAGTATTTT. Together with reference TRBV13 and TRBJ2-3, the CDR3 gives the full variable domain: AAGVIQSPRHLIKEKRETATLKCYPIPRHDTVYWYQQGPGQDPQFLISFYEKMQSDKGSIPDRFSAQQFSDYHSELNMSSLELGDSALYFCASSPTGSDTQYFGPGTRLTVL.

This sequence joins TRBV21-1 and TRBJ2-6; no DNA check was done on the table's D call, TRBD1. TRBV21-1 constitutes a pseudogene. CDR3 size: 16 residues. The CDR3 nucleotides are TGTGCCAGCGAGAACAGGGGGCGAGGTGGGGCCAACGTCCTGACTTTC. Its protein product is CASENRGRGGANVLTF.

The chain employs TRBV3-1 (or the pseudogene TRBV3-2) and TRBJ1-6; no reliable D call. CDR3 length equals 13 residues. V was shortened by 1 base and J by 9 bases, with 7 bases between the two germline ends. Germline CDR1 reads LGHDT; CDR2 reads YNNKEL (reference sequence). The CDR3 nucleotides read TGTGCCAGCAGCCAAGCCCAGCGTTCACCCCTCCACTTT. Translation: CASSQAQRSPLHF.

V and J are TRBV4-1 and TRBJ1-3; D is possibly TRBD1 (6 bases). This CDR3 comprises 16 residues. Germline assignment: CDR1 MGHRA and CDR2 YSYEKL. The ends were cut back, 5 bases at V and 4 bases at J, with 18 bases in the middle. The CDR3 protein is CASSVWLGGGGNTIYF. CDR3 coding DNA: TGCGCCAGCAGCGTATGGCTAGGGGGAGGGGGAAACACCATATATTTT.

The genes are TRBV7-9 and TRBJ1-5, with a tentative D call TRBD1 (5 bases). The CDR3 has 15 amino acids. Germline V gene lookup returns CDR1 SEHNR and CDR2 FQNEAQ (reference sequence). Trimming shortened V by 1 base and J by 0 bases, and 7 bases separated the two germline ends. DNA of the CDR3: TGTGCCAGCAGCTTAGGGACAAATAGCAATCAGCCCCAGCATTTT. Amino acids: CASSLGTNSNQPQHF. The variable domain in full, with the rest retrieved from reference TRBV7-9 and TRBJ1-5, is DTGVSQNPRHKITKRGQNVTFRCDPISEHNRLYWYRQTLGQGPEFLTYFQNEAQLEKSRLLSDRFSAERPKGSFSTLEIQRTEQGDSAMYLCASSLGTNSNQPQHFGDGTRLSIL.

The chain carries TRBV5-1 and TRBJ1-1, with TRBD1 identical over 7 bases. In germline, CDR1 is SGHRS, CDR2 YFSETQ. The J segment lost 4 bases and the V segment lost 6 bases, leaving 6 bases of the junction unmatched. The CDR3 runs 13 residues. CDR3 DNA: TGCGCCAGCAATAAGGAGGGGGCCACTGAAGCTTTCTTT. Its protein product is CASNKEGATEAFF.

This clone has a count of ten or more. This chain joins TRBV28 and TRBJ2-3, with TRBD2 identical over 12 bases. Germline trimming cut 6 bases from V and 6 bases from J; bases unmatched to any gene: 10. CDR1 and CDR2 (germline): MDHEN, SYDVKM. This CDR3 comprises 16 residues. The CDR3 DNA reads TGTGCCAGCAGGCGCCAACCTAGCGGGGGGGCTGATACGCAGTATTTT. Translation: CASRRQPSGGADTQYF.

The genes are TRBV10-3 and TRBJ2-5, with 10 bases lining up with TRBD2. This CDR3 has 14 amino acids. Looked up from germline, CDR1 is ENHRY and CDR2 is SYGVKD. J lost 1 base, V lost 7 bases, and 3 bases had no gene match. CDR3 nucleotides: TGTGCCATCAAGCGGGGGGGCCCCCAAGAGACCCAGTACTTC. Encoded protein: CAIKRGGPQETQYF.

This chain connects TRBV4-3 to TRBJ1-3; D ambiguous. Trimming stripped 0 bases from V and 0 bases from J, with 12 bases between. The CDR3 is 17 residues long. Germline-derived CDR1 and CDR2 are LGHNA and YSLEER. The CDR3 DNA sequence: TGCGCCAGCAGCCAAGAACCACGGGGAGTCTCTGGAAACACCATATATTTT. As protein: CASSQEPRGVSGNTIYF.

V is TRBV5-1 and J is TRBJ1-1, with 10 bases matching TRBD1. CDR3 size: 16 residues. Losses at the gene ends were 4 bases for V and 1 base for J; bases not matched to a gene: 7. Germline V lookup: CDR1 SGHRS, CDR2 YFSETQ. The CDR3 nucleotides are TGCGCCAGCAGCCCAGGGACAGGGGAGGCGAACACTGAAGCTTTCTTT. This codes for CASSPGTGEANTEAFF.

The chain is built from TRBV3-1 (or the pseudogene TRBV3-2) and TRBJ1-1; perhaps TRBD1 as D (5 bases). Germline values: CDR1 LGHDT, CDR2 YNNKEL (reference sequence). The CDR3 covers 12 residues. V gave up 3 bases and J gave up 6 bases, with 8 bases separating them. DNA of the CDR3: TGTGCCAGCAGCCAGGGGGGTTCTGAAGCTTTCTTT. Amino acid sequence: CASSQGGSEAFF.

J is TRBJ2-5 and V is TRBV10-1, with D unclear. V was clipped by 5 bases and J by 5 bases, with 15 bases between them. The germline CDR1 and CDR2 sequences are WNHNN and SYGVQD (reference sequence). This CDR3 spans 14 amino acids. The CDR3 coding sequence is TGCGCCAGCAGTCCGTCGTTAAACGGGGAGACCCAGTACTTC. Protein product: CASSPSLNGETQYF.

The chain employs TRBV29-1 and TRBJ1-1; D gene uncertain. Germline values: CDR1 SQVTM, CDR2 ANQGSEA. The CDR3 has 13 amino acids. V was shortened by 7 bases and J by 0 bases, with 12 bases between the two germline ends. The CDR3 region has the DNA TGCAGCGCTATGAGGGCCATGAACACTGAAGCTTTCTTT. This gives the protein CSAMRAMNTEAFF.

This sequence joins TRBV11-3 and TRBJ2-5; 11 nucleotides align to TRBD2. V lost 5 bases, J lost 2 bases, and 7 bases stayed unmatched. Per germline, CDR1 SGHNT and CDR2 YENEEA. The CDR3 contains 16 residues. DNA for the CDR3: TGTGCCAGCAGCGAATCTAGCGGGGGGATGCAAGAGACCCAGTACTTC. It translates to CASSESSGGMQETQYF.

The rearrangement uses TRBV11-1 and TRBJ1-2, with 7 nucleotides matching TRBD1. Germline V gene lookup returns CDR1 SGHAT and CDR2 FQDESV (reference sequence). V was pared by 5 bases and J by 2 bases, with 5 bases of the junction left unmatched. The CDR3 sequence is 14 residues long. In DNA, the CDR3 is TGTGCCAGCAGCGAACAGGGGAGCAACTATGGCTACACCTTC. Its protein is CASSEQGSNYGYTF.

The CDR3 coding sequence is TGCGCCAGCAGCTTGAGAGGGACAGTTAACACTGAAGCTTTCTTT. Its translation: CASSLRGTVNTEAFF. This chain connects TRBV5-1 to TRBJ1-1; 7 nucleotides line up with TRBD1. This CDR3 is 15 amino acids long. Germline trimming cut 1 base from V and 2 bases from J; bases unmatched to any gene: 5. Germline CDR1 SGHRS, CDR2 YFSETQ.

The chain couples TRBV30 to TRBJ1-2, with D possibly TRBD1 on 6 matching bases. Germline loops: CDR1 GTSNPN, CDR2 SVGIG (reference sequence). There are 14 residues in the CDR3. V dropped 4 bases and J dropped 6 bases, with 18 bases sitting between them. The CDR3 is CAWTGTGIIHGYTF. CDR3 in DNA: TGTGCCTGGACTGGTACAGGGATAATACATGGCTACACCTTC.